These 22 T cell receptor beta chains originate from one sample sequenced in a study of beta chain features in type 1 diabetes (dated by TCRdb to the late 2010s). Libraries came from the immunoSEQ multiplex PCR assay. All of the isolated RNA was reverse transcribed with the High Capacity cDNA Reverse Transcription Kit, so expressed TCRB transcripts were sequenced. The clones in this table, taken by TCRdb from immuneACCESS, are in-frame only. Not every clone is retained; where verified, under half of the shortfall comes from an unresolved V gene, and the cause of the rest is unknown. The sample table holds over 700,000 clones, of which 15% to 20% were seen once. The top ten hold 0.02% to 0.025% of the sample. What was sequenced was naive CD4+ T cells from blood. The sample's cell subset or site label, in plain terms: true naive CD4+ T cells. These receptors all stem from a young woman in good health.

V is TRBV10-3 and J is TRBJ2-5; 10 bases fit TRBD2. V dropped 0 bases and J dropped 4; count of bases not matched to a gene: 2. Germline CDR1 reads ENHRY; CDR2 reads SYGVKD. The CDR3 totals 15 residues. CDR3 region: CAISESVAGGETQYF. The DNA of the CDR3 is TGTGCCATCAGTGAGTCGGTAGCGGGAGGAGAGACCCAGTACTTC.

The CDR3 nucleotides are TGTGCCAGTAGTATTTGGGGTAGGGCAGCGAACAATGAGCAGTTCTTC. Protein sequence: CASSIWGRAANNEQFF. J is TRBJ2-1 and V is TRBV19; D is undetermined. CDR3 size: 16 residues. V dropped 3 bases and J dropped 5 bases, with 17 bases sitting between them. CDR1 and CDR2 from the germline V gene are LNHDA and SQIVND (reference sequence).

The chain joins TRBV4-1 to TRBJ1-1; D unclear. Germline CDR1 and CDR2: MGHRA and YSYEKL. V was pared by 0 bases and J by 3 bases, with 8 bases between. The CDR3 sequence is 14 residues long. The CDR3 loop reads CASSQDPRYTEAFF. In DNA, the CDR3 is TGCGCCAGCAGCCAAGATCCTAGATACACTGAAGCTTTCTTT.

The J gene is TRBJ2-2, the V gene TRBV7-2; D is possibly TRBD2 (6 bases). The V end lost 6 bases, the J end lost 7 bases, and 12 bases lay between the germline ends. The germline CDR1 and CDR2 sequences are SGHTA and FQGNSA. The CDR3 is 13 residues long. CDR3 loop: CASSFNGGGELFF. The CDR3 nucleotides read TGTGCCAGCAGTTTTAACGGGGGCGGGGAGCTGTTTTTT.

The V gene is TRBV18, the J gene TRBJ1-4; 10 bases fit TRBD1. Losses at the gene ends were 4 bases for V and 6 bases for J; bases not matched to a gene: 8. This CDR3 is 16 amino acids long. Germline V CDR1 and CDR2: KGHSH, LQKENI. The CDR3 region is CASSRTAGTGDEKLFF. The CDR3 DNA reads TGTGCCAGCTCACGGACAGCCGGGACAGGGGATGAAAAACTGTTTTTT. Variable domain in full (rest from reference TRBV18 and TRBJ1-4): NAGVMQNPRHLVRRRGQEARLRCSPMKGHSHVYWYRQLPEEGLKFMVYLQKENIIDESGMPKERFSAEFPKEGPSILRIQQVVRGDSAAYFCASSRTAGTGDEKLFFGSGTQLSVL.

The V call is TRBV29-1, the J call TRBJ2-3; D remains ambiguous. V shed 7 bases and J shed 2 bases, with 13 bases lying between them. CDR3 length: 13 amino acids. Germline V gene lookup returns CDR1 SQVTM and CDR2 ANQGSEA. CDR3 coding DNA: TGCAGCGGGGCGGTCCGAATCACAGATACGCAGTATTTT. Its translation: CSGAVRITDTQYF.

The chain has TRBV7-2 and TRBJ2-7; the match to TRBD2 covers 13 bases. Germline loops: CDR1 SGHTA, CDR2 FQGNSA. The J segment lost 5 bases and the V segment lost 5 bases, leaving 9 bases of the junction unmatched. This CDR3 has 16 residues. The CDR3 DNA follows: TGTGCCAGCAGCCCACAGGGGACTAGCGGGAACCACGAGCAGTACTTC. This sequence encodes CASSPQGTSGNHEQYF.

The chain combines TRBV28 with TRBJ2-5; D call uncertain. The J call is doubtful: the DNA matches TRBJ2-7 better. The CDR3 is 15 amino acids. CDR1 and CDR2 from the germline V gene are MDHEN and SYDVKM. The DNA for the CDR3 is TGTGCCAGCAGTTTGCCGCAGAACACTATGAACGAGCAGTACTTC. Translated: CASSLPQNTMNEQYF.

The chain links TRBV5-4 to TRBJ2-7; 9 bases line up with TRBD2. V lost 2 bases to trimming and J lost 4 bases; unmatched junction nucleotides: 4. The CDR3 contains 14 residues. Per germline, CDR1 SGHNT and CDR2 YYREEE (reference sequence). This CDR3 is CASSFSGRGYEQYF. For the CDR3, the DNA is TGTGCCAGCAGCTTTAGCGGGAGAGGGTACGAGCAGTACTTC.

This clone was seen only a few times. One junction end disagrees with the germline gene, perhaps due to a read error. The V call is TRBV6-5, the J call TRBJ2-7; D is unresolved. The CDR3 contains 14 residues. CDR1 and CDR2 from the germline V gene are MNHEY and SVGAGI. CDR3 sequence: CASSYSSDSHEQYF. The DNA for the CDR3 is TGTGCCAGCAGTTACTCGTCTGACTCCCACGAGCAGTACTTC.

The CDR3 region has the DNA TGTGCCAGTAGTAGGGACGACAGGGCTGGGGCCAACGTCCTGACTTTC. It specifies CASSRDDRAGANVLTF. The chain combines TRBV19 with TRBJ2-6; 7 bases match TRBD1. V was clipped by 4 bases and J by 2 bases; unmatched bases: 5. CDR3 length: 16 amino acids. The germline V gene encodes CDR1 LNHDA and CDR2 SQIVND (reference sequence).

This clone was recorded a few times. This CDR3 reads CASSINRGSSYEQYF. The CDR3 coding sequence is TGTGCCAGTAGTATCAACAGGGGCAGCTCCTACGAGCAGTACTTC. The chain uses TRBV19 and TRBJ2-7; 7 bases agree with TRBD1. V lost 3 bases and J lost 0; bases outside the gene matches: 5. The CDR3 extends over 15 amino acids. Germline assignment: CDR1 LNHDA and CDR2 SQIVND (reference sequence).

The rearrangement links TRBV28 to TRBJ1-5; possible D gene TRBD1, 5 bases. CDR3 length: 14 residues. CDR1 and CDR2 from the germline V gene are MDHEN and SYDVKM. The V and J ends lost 6 bases and 2 bases respectively, with 11 bases between them. The CDR3 nucleotides are TGTGCCAGCAGGGGACCACGGGGCAATCAGCCCCAGCATTTT. Translated, it gives CASRGPRGNQPQHF.

This clone appeared a few times. The chain couples TRBV10-3 to TRBJ2-3, with 7 nucleotides matching TRBD1. Germline loops: CDR1 ENHRY, CDR2 SYGVKD. There are 17 residues in the CDR3. V was clipped by 5 bases and J by 1 base; unmatched bases: 12. The CDR3 reads CAISNDRATSGTDTQYF. The CDR3 nucleotides read TGTGCCATCAGTAACGACAGGGCGACATCTGGCACAGATACGCAGTATTTT.

In regard to this clone: The same CDR3 also results from other DNA sequences found in this sample. The chain recombines TRBV7-9 with TRBJ1-1, with no clear D. The V gene's germline CDR1 is SEHNR and CDR2 FQNEAQ (reference sequence). V was cut by 0 bases and J by 0 bases, with 5 bases left in between. The CDR3 length is 14 residues. The CDR3 sequence: CASSLAGMNTEAFF. Here the CDR3 DNA reads TGTGCCAGCAGCTTAGCGGGTATGAACACTGAAGCTTTCTTT.

The chain employs TRBV19 and TRBJ2-2; 7 bases are a match to TRBD1. This CDR3 is built from 13 residues. Germline assignment: CDR1 LNHDA and CDR2 SQIVND (reference sequence). Trimming at V came to 3 bases and at J to 7 bases, leaving 2 bases not matched to a gene. The CDR3 DNA reads as TGTGCCAGTAGTATCCAGGGGGTCGGGGAGCTGTTTTTT. This translates into CASSIQGVGELFF. The full variable domain, its missing parts supplied by reference TRBV19 and TRBJ2-2, is DGGITQSPKYLFRKEGQNVTLSCEQNLNHDAMYWYRQDPGQGLRLIYYSQIVNDFQKGDIAEGYSVSREKKESFPLTVTSAQKNPTAFYLCASSIQGVGELFFGEGSRLTVL.

The genes are TRBV27 and TRBJ2-7; 7 nucleotides align to TRBD1. V was pared by 6 bases and J by 3 bases, with 8 bases of the junction left unmatched. Per the germline V gene, CDR1 is MNHEY and CDR2 is SMNVEV (reference sequence). The CDR3 runs to 14 residues. CDR3: CASSKQGSLYEQYF. The DNA for the CDR3 is TGTGCCAGCAGCAAACAGGGGAGTCTCTACGAGCAGTACTTC.

The rearrangement links TRBV5-4 to TRBJ1-1; 7 bases are a match to TRBD1. Germline trimming cut 1 base from V and 4 bases from J; bases unmatched to any gene: 7. The CDR3 consists of 15 residues. Per the germline V gene, CDR1 is SGHNT and CDR2 is YYREEE (reference sequence). CDR3 bases: TGTGCCAGCAGCTTGAAAAGTTCAGGGGGCACTGAAGCTTTCTTT. It yields the protein CASSLKSSGGTEAFF.

This clone was observed a handful of times. The chain employs TRBV27 and TRBJ2-3; TRBD1 matches 7 bases. Germline values: CDR1 MNHEY, CDR2 SMNVEV (reference sequence). The CDR3 extends over 14 amino acids. J was trimmed by 1 base and V by 5 bases; bases with no gene match: 3. CDR3: CASSLTGGTDTQYF. CDR3 bases: TGTGCCAGCAGTCTAACAGGGGGCACAGATACGCAGTATTTT.

The J gene is TRBJ1-2, the V gene TRBV28; D is unclear. Trimming pared 2 bases from V and 7 bases from J, leaving 14 bases between. Germline lookup yields CDR1 MDHEN and CDR2 SYDVKM. This CDR3 has 14 amino acids. This chain's CDR3 is CASSLRSGVSGYTF. Here the CDR3 DNA reads TGTGCCAGCAGTTTACGTAGCGGTGTATCTGGCTACACCTTC.

The chain combines TRBV15 with TRBJ2-3; weak D call: TRBD1 (6 bases). Per germline, CDR1 LNHNV and CDR2 YYDKDF (reference sequence). This CDR3 has 18 residues. The V end lost 3 bases, the J end lost 2 bases, and 21 bases lay between the germline ends. CDR3 coding DNA: TGTGCCACCAGCAGGGCACGAGGGACAATCGGCATCACAGATACGCAGTATTTT. Translating gives CATSRARGTIGITDTQYF.

A note on this clone: The same CDR3 is also encoded by other DNA sequences in this sample. As DNA, the CDR3 is TGTGCCAGCAGCGCAACTAGCGGGAGGGGACGGGAGACCCAGTACTTC. As protein: CASSATSGRGRETQYF. The chain combines TRBV9 with TRBJ2-5, with 13 bases aligning to TRBD2. The germline gives CDR1 SGDLS, CDR2 YYNGEE. The CDR3 is made up of 16 amino acids. Unmatched junction bases numbered 7, after V lost 3 bases and J lost 5 bases.